This T cell receptor (beta chain) emerged from a study of beta chain features in type 1 diabetes. Sequenced material consisted of expressed TCRB transcripts (all of the isolated RNA was reverse transcribed). Assay used: immunoSEQ multiplex PCR; TCRdb lists only in-frame clones, some missing. The data contain about 700,000 clones, roughly 13% of them singletons. Notes on the study in general: Type 1 diabetes patients had TCRB CDR3s that were shorter (moderately but significantly so) in all four CD4+ subsets. The study notes PCR might favor shorter templates equally in patients and controls.

This clone was counted a few times. Its cognate antigen is unknown. In germline, CDR1 is MDHEN, CDR2 SYDVKM. Trimming cost V 8 bases and J 5 bases; bases outside gene matches: 3. This CDR3 region has 12 residues. The sequence came from a man aged 18 to 29 with type 1 diabetes. This sequence joins TRBV28 and TRBJ1-5; TRBD1 aligns across 7 bases. Specimen: naive CD4+ T cells from blood. CDR3 coding DNA: TGTGCCAGCTGGACAGGAGATCAGCCCCAGCATTTT. Translating gives CASWTGDQPQHF.